This TCR beta chain was obtained from a study of cytomegalovirus exposure and HLA in healthy donors. Study results and caveats: In a later analysis, DRB1 alleles had the most associated TCRs; HLA-C alleles the fewest. It is likely that the observed cluster of highly shared sequence variants was a sequencing artifact.

The CDR3 extends over 16 amino acids. Germline-derived CDR1 and CDR2 are ENHRY and SYGVKD. Trimming removed 4 bases from V and 1 base from J, with 16 bases in between. 60 Vbeta and 13 Jbeta primers were used in PCR. Profiling relied on immunoSEQ multiplex PCR, and the TCRdb table lists in-frame clones only, not all of them. Its listing shows approximately 110,000 clones. Points on this clone: Antigen: not known. The sample contains more than one DNA sequence encoding this CDR3.

The TCR was taken from a man between 45 and 60 years old in good health and CMV-seronegative. The chain recombines TRBV10-3 with TRBJ1-1, with D possibly matching TRBD1 (6 bases). The sequencing sample was made of PBMCs. For the CDR3, the DNA is TGTGCCATCAGTGCCATTGGACAGCGAGAGAACACTGAAGCTTTCTTT. Protein: CAISAIGQRENTEAFF.